What follows are 18 T cell receptor beta chains derived from one specimen sequenced in a study of regulatory T cells in long-lasting Graves disease. Time point: persistent/refractory GD, antithyroid drugs over 5 years with positive TRAb. PBMC-extracted RNA yielded the TCR library. Construction of TCR beta libraries relied on iRepertoire HTBI primers and on Arm-PCR targeting CDR3 regions. Using its own MiXCR run on the multiplex PCR reads, TCRdb lists one record per CDR3 protein. The table records a few hundred thousand distinct CDR3 sequences, roughly 24% of them present only once. Source: peripheral blood mononuclear cells (PBMCs), taken when the disease was refractory, from a patient treated with antithyroid drugs. The receptors here all came from a woman aged 40 to 50 with Graves disease.

This clonotype has more than one count but fewer than ten. The chain joins TRBV20-1 to TRBJ2-3; 8 nucleotides agree with TRBD2. The CDR3 consists of 16 residues. V lost 6 bases to trimming and J lost 0 bases; unmatched junction nucleotides: 11. The germline gives CDR1 DFQATT, CDR2 SNEGSKA (reference sequence). CDR3 loop: CSAEAGAHTSTDTQYF. For the CDR3, the DNA is TGCAGTGCGGAAGCGGGAGCCCACACCAGCACAGATACGCAGTATTTT.

In this sample, this clonotype turned up a few times. The chain is built from TRBV10-3 and TRBJ2-7; D gene unclear. The CDR3 sequence is 14 residues long. CDR1 and CDR2 (germline): ENHRY, SYGVKD. The V end was cut by 3 bases, the J end by 2 bases, with 11 bases between. CDR3 nucleotide sequence: TGTGCCATCAGTGACGGTACAGCCACCTACGAGCAGTACTTC. Translation: CAISDGTATYEQYF.

The rearrangement joins TRBV3-1 to TRBJ2-5, with D unresolved. The CDR3 loop spans 11 amino acids. V was shortened by 7 bases and J by 5 bases, with 8 bases between the two germline ends. CDR1 and CDR2 from the germline V gene are LGHDT and YNNKEL (reference sequence). CDR3 sequence: CASKKSETQYF. CDR3 sequence (DNA): TGTGCCAGCAAAAAATCGGAGACCCAGTACTTC.

There are a few counts of this clonotype. The chain couples TRBV3-1 to TRBJ2-7; D is perhaps TRBD1 (7 bases). V lost 2 bases and J lost 6, with 14 bases in between. Germline CDR1 and CDR2: LGHDT and YNNKEL (reference sequence). CDR3 length: 14 amino acids. CDR3 amino acids: CASSQRGRAGEQYF. As DNA, the CDR3 is TGTGCCAGCAGCCAAAGGGGGCGAGCGGGCGAGCAGTACTTC.

This clonotype has ten or more counts. The chain has TRBV11-2 and TRBJ1-1, with 7 nucleotides matching TRBD1. V shed 2 bases, J shed 10 bases, and the junction held 4 bases outside the gene matches. The CDR3 loop spans 12 amino acids. Looked up from germline, CDR1 is SGHAT and CDR2 is FQNNGV. CDR3 in amino acids: CASSLNRGIAFF. The CDR3 DNA sequence: TGTGCCAGCAGCTTAAACAGGGGAATAGCTTTCTTT.

At least ten counts were recorded for this clonotype. The chain uses TRBV28 and TRBJ2-5, with 7 bases lining up with TRBD2. This CDR3 region has 18 residues. With 3 bases clipped from V and 2 bases from J, the junction kept 15 bases outside the gene matches. Germline CDR1 is MDHEN and CDR2 is SYDVKM. The CDR3 here is CASSLWGLHKEKQETQYF. The CDR3 region has the DNA TGTGCCAGCAGTTTGTGGGGACTACATAAGGAAAAACAAGAGACCCAGTACTTC.

This clonotype occurred a few times. The rearrangement joins TRBV6-1 to TRBJ2-7, with 7 bases fitting TRBD2. Germline-derived CDR1 and CDR2 are MNHNS and SASEGT. The CDR3 has 15 amino acids. V shed 6 bases, J shed 0 bases, and the junction held 8 bases outside the gene matches. Here the CDR3 reads CASSLYSGSSYEQYF. The CDR3 DNA reads as TGTGCCAGCAGCTTATATAGCGGGTCCTCCTACGAGCAGTACTTC.

The CDR3 DNA follows: TGTGCCAGCAGCGTAGGGACTAGCGGGACCCTAGGTAACATTCAGTACTTC. Amino acid sequence: CASSVGTSGTLGNIQYF. The chain links TRBV9 to TRBJ2-4; TRBD2 agrees at 12 bases. The ends lost 0 bases at V and 7 bases at J; junction bases unmatched: 8. The CDR3 covers 17 residues. Germline-derived CDR1 and CDR2 are SGDLS and YYNGEE. Filled out from reference TRBV9 and TRBJ2-4, the complete variable domain reads DSGVTQTPKHLITATGQRVTLRCSPRSGDLSVYWYQQSLDQGLQFLIQYYNGEERAKGNILERFSAQQFPDLHSELNLSSLELGDSALYFCASSVGTSGTLGNIQYFGAGTRLSVL.

This clonotype has a count of ten or more. The chain is built from TRBV6-2 or TRBV6-3 and TRBJ2-7; TRBD1 matches at 7 bases. J gave up 6 bases and V 0 bases, and 8 bases lay outside the gene matches. Germline CDR1 is MNHEY and CDR2 is SVGEGT. CDR3 length: 15 residues. CDR3 bases: TGTGCCAGCAGTTACTCCAGGGGGTTCGGCAGCGAGCAGTACTTC. It is translated as CASSYSRGFGSEQYF.

This clonotype occurred a few times. The chain joins TRBV5-1 to TRBJ2-2; D might be TRBD2 (5 bases). CDR1 and CDR2 (germline): SGHRS, YFSETQ. V dropped 4 bases and J dropped 1 base, with 11 bases sitting between them. The CDR3 extends over 15 amino acids. For the CDR3, the DNA is TGCGCCAGCAGCCCCGGGAAACTGAACACCGGGGAGCTGTTTTTT. It codes for CASSPGKLNTGELFF.

This clonotype was counted many times. The chain is built from TRBV6-1 and TRBJ2-7; D is uncertain. Germline CDR1 and CDR2: MNHNS and SASEGT. V was pared by 8 bases and J by 3 bases, with 8 bases between. The CDR3 contains 11 residues. The CDR3 sequence is CASRTNYEQYF. In nucleotides, the CDR3 is TGTGCCAGCCGAACCAACTACGAGCAGTACTTC.

This clonotype has at least ten counts. V gene TRBV5-6 combines with J gene TRBJ2-7; D gene unclear. Trimming cost V 1 base and J 2 bases, with 13 bases left between them. The germline V gene has CDR1 SGHDT and CDR2 YYEEEE. The CDR3 length is 15 residues. The CDR3 region is CASSLTPDPTYEQYF. The CDR3 DNA reads as TGTGCCAGCAGCTTGACACCCGATCCGACCTACGAGCAGTACTTC. Full variable domain (outside the CDR3, taken from reference TRBV5-6 and TRBJ2-7): DAGVTQSPTHLIKTRGQQVTLRCSPKSGHDTVSWYQQALGQGPQFIFQYYEEEERQRGNFPDRFSGHQFPNYSSELNVNALLLGDSALYLCASSLTPDPTYEQYFGPGTRLTVT.

This clonotype was counted many times. This chain joins TRBV11-2 and TRBJ1-2; TRBD1 matches 7 bases. From germline, CDR1 is SGHAT and CDR2 FQNNGV. The CDR3 covers 14 residues. The J segment lost 2 bases and the V segment lost 5 bases, leaving 5 bases of the junction unmatched. The CDR3, as DNA: TGTGCCAGCAGCGCCTCGACAGGGAACTATGGCTACACCTTC. Its translation is CASSASTGNYGYTF.

This clonotype was found a few times. The chain combines TRBV20-1 with TRBJ1-2; D possibly corresponds to TRBD1 (6 bases). Between the trimmed V and J ends, which lost 3 bases and 5 bases, there was a span of 13 bases. Germline CDR1 reads DFQATT; CDR2 reads SNEGSKA (reference sequence). The CDR3 runs to 13 residues. The CDR3 here is CSARNRVWYGYTF. In nucleotides, the CDR3 is TGCAGTGCTAGGAACAGGGTGTGGTATGGCTACACCTTC.

This clonotype showed up just a few times. The chain couples TRBV7-6 to TRBJ2-7; D may be TRBD1 (6 bases). The CDR3 runs to 14 residues. The germline gives CDR1 SGHVS, CDR2 FNYEAQ. Trimming left V 4 bases short and J 1 base short, with 11 bases between. The CDR3 protein is CASSSRQDSYEQYF. For the CDR3, the DNA is TGTGCCAGCAGCTCCCGACAGGATTCCTACGAGCAGTACTTC.

Ten or more counts support this clonotype. The gene calls are TRBV28 and TRBJ2-7, with TRBD2 as a possible D gene (6 bases). Germline values: CDR1 MDHEN, CDR2 SYDVKM. The CDR3 spans 13 residues. Trimming cost V 10 bases and J 5 bases, with 18 bases left between them. In DNA form, the CDR3 reads TGTGCCATCACGGGACTTCAAAGCCACGAGCAGTACTTC. Translated, it gives CAITGLQSHEQYF. The full variable domain, in which reference TRBV28 and TRBJ2-7 provide the parts outside the CDR3, is DVKVTQSSRYLVKRTGEKVFLECVQDMDHENMFWYRQDPGLGLRLIYFSYDVKMKEKGDIPEGYSVSREKKERFSLILESASTNQTSMYLCAITGLQSHEQYFGPGTRLTVT.

This clonotype was seen ten or more times. The chain is built from TRBV28 and TRBJ1-1; D possibly corresponds to TRBD1 (6 bases). V was trimmed by 3 bases and J by 8 bases, leaving 13 bases between them. The length of the CDR3 is 13 residues. CDR1 and CDR2 from the germline V gene are MDHEN and SYDVKM. The CDR3 coding sequence is TGTGCCAGCAGTTTGATGGAACAGGGCGAAGCTTTCTTT. This gives the protein CASSLMEQGEAFF. Looking up the rest from reference TRBV28 and TRBJ1-1 gives the full variable domain: DVKVTQSSRYLVKRTGEKVFLECVQDMDHENMFWYRQDPGLGLRLIYFSYDVKMKEKGDIPEGYSVSREKKERFSLILESASTNQTSMYLCASSLMEQGEAFFGQGTRLTVV.

The J gene is TRBJ1-1, the V gene TRBV5-1, with D possibly matching TRBD1 (5 bases). The length of the CDR3 is 14 residues. The germline V and J ends were trimmed by 0 bases and 4 bases, with 10 bases remaining between them. Germline V gene lookup returns CDR1 SGHRS and CDR2 YFSETQ. CDR3 coding DNA: TGCGCCAGCAGCTTGGTAGGGGAGGGCACTGAAGCTTTCTTT. This sequence encodes CASSLVGEGTEAFF.